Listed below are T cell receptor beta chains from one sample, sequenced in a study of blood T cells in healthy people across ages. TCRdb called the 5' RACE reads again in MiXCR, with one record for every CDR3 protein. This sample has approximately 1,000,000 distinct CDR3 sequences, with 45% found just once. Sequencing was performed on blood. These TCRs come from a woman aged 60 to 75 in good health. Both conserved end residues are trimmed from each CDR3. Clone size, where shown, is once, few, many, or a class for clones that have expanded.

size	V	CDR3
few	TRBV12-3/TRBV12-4	ASSSAGTKERAF
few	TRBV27	ASSLSDGGEQF
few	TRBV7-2	ASSPTTRGLRY
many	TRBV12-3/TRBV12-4	ASSTSGTANSPLH
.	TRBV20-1	SALEVGARYYEQY
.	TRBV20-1	SARASPGNTGELF
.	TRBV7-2	ASRIKGLAINEQF
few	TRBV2	ASSEMGSLPYGYT
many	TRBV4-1	ASSQVDPGKYEQY
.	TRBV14	VSSQENEKLF
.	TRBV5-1	ASRQGREETQY
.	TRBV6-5	ASRVVSGANVLT
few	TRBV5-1	ASKIGGGGGWYEQY
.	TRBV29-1	SVASGPIERETQY
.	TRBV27	ASSLQGTSRETQY
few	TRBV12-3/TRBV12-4	ASSAYQETQY
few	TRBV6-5	ASSYSGATNNEQF
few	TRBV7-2	ASSLSGTRQNIQY
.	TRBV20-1	SARIPGLRTDTQY
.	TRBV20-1	SARDPTSGRAVVEQY
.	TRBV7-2	ASSLPKVGEQY
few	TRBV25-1	ASSETIGEQF
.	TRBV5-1	ASSLGTSGSFDIQY
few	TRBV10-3	AISESGGEQF
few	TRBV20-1	SAQEDPTTEQY
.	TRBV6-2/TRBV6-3	ASSYEVHYEQY
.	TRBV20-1	SARDWTGRYEQY
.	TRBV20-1	SATRWGSSYNEQF
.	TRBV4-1	ASSQGAREGETQY
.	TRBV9	ASLRTLTPRYEQY
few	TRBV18	ASSLRGSSEQWVNTEAF
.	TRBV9	ASSEGTGSYNEQF
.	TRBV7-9	ASSPAAASVHEQY
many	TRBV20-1	SARDRGGSNEQF